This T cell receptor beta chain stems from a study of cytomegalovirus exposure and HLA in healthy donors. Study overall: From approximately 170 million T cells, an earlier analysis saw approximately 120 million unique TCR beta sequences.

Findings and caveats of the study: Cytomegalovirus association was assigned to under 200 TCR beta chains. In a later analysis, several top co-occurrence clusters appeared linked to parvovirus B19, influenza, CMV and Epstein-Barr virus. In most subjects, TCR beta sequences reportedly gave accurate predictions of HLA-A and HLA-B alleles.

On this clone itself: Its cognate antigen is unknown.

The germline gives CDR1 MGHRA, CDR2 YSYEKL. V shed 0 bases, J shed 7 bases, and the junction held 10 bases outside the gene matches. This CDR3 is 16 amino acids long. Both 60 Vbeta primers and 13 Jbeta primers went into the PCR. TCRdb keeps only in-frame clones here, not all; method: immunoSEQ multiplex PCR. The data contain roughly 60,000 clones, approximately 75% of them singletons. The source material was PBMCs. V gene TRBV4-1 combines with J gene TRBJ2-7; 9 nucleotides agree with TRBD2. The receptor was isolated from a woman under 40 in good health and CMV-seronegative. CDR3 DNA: TGCGCCAGCAGCCAAGACGGGGTAGCGGGAGATAAAGAGCAGTACTTC. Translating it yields CASSQDGVAGDKEQYF.